This TCR beta chain was sequenced for a study of T-cell reconstitution after alpha-beta-depleted transplantation in children (dated by TCRdb to 2016 to 2018). About the study as a whole: The study quantitatively tracked T-cell immune reconstitution after TCRalphabeta/CD19-depleted allogeneic hematopoietic cell transplantation in children using TCR repertoire profiling. The research as a whole found: In some patients, the high TCRbeta diversity seen at day 60 was put down to recipient T cells and intrathymic progenitors that had survived conditioning. Hyperexpanded clone frequencies declined over subsequent months; after one year, T-cell counts and TCRbeta diversity were mostly attributed to newly produced T cells. The apparently early alphabetaT-cell count recovery about two months after transplant was reportedly dependent on only several hundred rapidly expanded clones derived from non-depleted graft cells.

This clonotype came up a few times. Its cognate antigen has yet to be identified. No per-base quality is available; no much larger clone lies one base away. The treatment or condition tag for this specimen amounts to: allogeneic hematopoietic cell transplantation with graft depleted of TCRalphabeta T cells and CD19 B cells. TCRalphabeta/CD19-depleted allogeneic hematopoietic cell grafts were given to the transplant recipients, all of whom were children. The library was generated by PCR. TCRdb shows the sequencer as Illumina HiSeq 2500. Molecular barcoding was employed in the preparation of TCR libraries, with unique molecular identifiers being used to normalize TCRbeta repertoire quantification. TCRdb trimmed public reads at Q25 via fastp, called clones via MiXCR and kept in-frame beta chains. When rows share a CDR3 protein, they turn into one entry using the most common DNA and genes. The sample table lists 750,000 to 950,000 distinct CDR3 sequences, 16% of them with a count of one. The ten largest clones represent approximately 5% of the sample.

This TCR derives from a male patient younger than 18 who had a stem cell transplant for acute lymphoblastic leukemia, so the T cells may come from the graft donor. Sequenced here: PBMCs, mostly from graft donor cells, sampled 360 days after TCRalphabeta/CD19-depleted stem cell transplant.

The DNA sequence follows: TGTGCCAGCAGCAAAGGAGGGCTAGGGTCTTCCGGGGCCAACGTCCTGACTTTC. The encoded protein is CASSKGGLGSSGANVLTF. The sequence is built from TRBV21-1 and TRBJ2-6; TRBD2 was called by the table and not checked on the DNA. TRBV21-1 is a documented pseudogene. The CDR3 numbers 18 residues from cysteine through phenylalanine. CDR3 DNA is the only sequence kept; it has 54 bases, read in frame from the first base.